This T cell receptor beta chain was captured by sequencing in a study of technical replicates of blood from several donors. Repertoires were generated with immunoSEQ multiplex PCR, while TCRdb's copy carries only in-frame clones and drops some. This sample yields over 70,000 clones, of which around 95% are seen a single time; under 0.5% belongs to the top ten. CDR1 and CDR2 (germline): SEHNR, FQNEAQ (reference sequence). Trimming took off 1 base at V and 2 bases at J, with 12 bases between the two ends. This CDR3 region has 15 residues. The sequence was collected from a human donor in good health. The sequencing input was T cells isolated from PBMCs. This chain connects TRBV7-9 to TRBJ2-7; TRBD1 might be the D (6 bases). The DNA for the CDR3 is TGTGCCAGCAGCTTAGGACAGGTTACAACCTACGAGCAGTACTTC. This gives the protein CASSLGQVTTYEQYF.